Below, 25 T cell receptor beta chains from the same sample are listed, as sequenced in a study of blood T cell repertoires in COVID-19. The data were produced by immunoSEQ multiplex PCR, yet TCRdb's version contains in-frame clones alone and is incomplete. The sample yields about 240,000 clones, roughly 86% seen once. Sample: peripheral blood. The receptors were gathered from a woman in her 70s with active or convalescent COVID-19.

The gene calls are TRBV4-3 and TRBJ1-1, with D hard to call. Germline V gives CDR1 LGHNA, CDR2 YSLEER. The CDR3 is made up of 14 amino acids. V lost 0 bases and J 13 bases, leaving 18 bases between the germline ends. Written as DNA, the CDR3 is TGCGCCAGCAGCCAAGATACCAGGCAGGAACGGGGTTTCTTT. Protein sequence: CASSQDTRQERGFF.

The rearrangement links TRBV6-2 or TRBV6-3 to TRBJ1-4; no clear D. V was shortened by 4 bases and J by 4 bases, with 4 bases between the two germline ends. This CDR3 has 12 amino acids. From germline, CDR1 is MNHEY and CDR2 SVGEGT. CDR3 nucleotides: TGTGCCAGCAGTTCCATTAATGAAAAACTGTTTTTT. Protein sequence: CASSSINEKLFF.

The CDR3 spells CASSYSHNQPQHF. CDR3 nucleotide sequence: TGTGCCAGCAGTTACTCTCACAATCAGCCCCAGCATTTT. The genes are TRBV6-6 and TRBJ1-5; D ambiguous. CDR1 and CDR2 from the germline V gene are MNHNY and SVGAGI (reference sequence). V dropped 0 bases and J dropped 3 bases, with 3 bases sitting between them. The CDR3 totals 13 residues.

This chain joins TRBV18 and TRBJ1-1; tentative D call: TRBD1 (6 bases). Trimming pared 3 bases from V and 4 bases from J, leaving 12 bases between. The CDR3 length is 14 residues. Germline CDR1 KGHSH, CDR2 LQKENI. In nucleotides, the CDR3 is TGTGCCAGCTCACCGGGGGCTACAAGCACTGAAGCTTTCTTT. It translates to CASSPGATSTEAFF. Variable domain in full (rest from reference TRBV18 and TRBJ1-1): NAGVMQNPRHLVRRRGQEARLRCSPMKGHSHVYWYRQLPEEGLKFMVYLQKENIIDESGMPKERFSAEFPKEGPSILRIQQVVRGDSAAYFCASSPGATSTEAFFGQGTRLTVV.

J is TRBJ1-2 and V is TRBV3-1 (or the pseudogene TRBV3-2); D not resolved. V was trimmed by 4 bases and J by 1 base, leaving 13 bases between them. The length of the CDR3 is 15 residues. In germline, CDR1 is LGHDT, CDR2 YNNKEL (reference sequence). CDR3 sequence: CASSPRGLLNYGYTF. The CDR3 nucleotides read TGTGCCAGCAGCCCGCGTGGGCTGCTTAACTATGGCTACACCTTC.

The chain couples TRBV9 to TRBJ1-2; no definite D call. The ends were cut back, 2 bases at V and 4 bases at J, with 9 bases in the middle. The CDR3 covers 13 residues. Germline V gives CDR1 SGDLS, CDR2 YYNGEE. CDR3 DNA sequence: TGTGCCAGCAGCGTCCAAGGAGCCTATGGCTACACCTTC. Translation: CASSVQGAYGYTF.

This chain connects TRBV7-2 to TRBJ2-3; TRBD2 is a possible D gene (6 bases). The germline V gene has CDR1 SGHTA and CDR2 FQGNSA. The CDR3 spans 15 residues. V shed 1 base and J shed 4 bases, with 12 bases lying between them. The DNA for the CDR3 is TGTGCCAGCAGCTTAGTGGCGGGGAGATCAGATACGCAGTATTTT. Its translation is CASSLVAGRSDTQYF.

V is TRBV5-4 and J is TRBJ2-6, with TRBD1 matching over 8 bases. V trimming: 7 bases; J trimming: 3 bases; junction bases outside the gene matches: 9. The germline V gene encodes CDR1 SGHNT and CDR2 YYREEE (reference sequence). This CDR3 region has 16 residues. The CDR3 sequence is CASVLGQGVGANVLTF. CDR3 bases: TGTGCCAGCGTATTAGGACAGGGCGTTGGGGCCAACGTCCTGACTTTC.

This chain uses TRBV4-1 with TRBJ1-6; D is undetermined. The germline CDR1 and CDR2 sequences are MGHRA and YSYEKL. The V end lost 2 bases, the J end lost 4 bases, and 12 bases lay between the germline ends. The CDR3 covers 16 residues. The CDR3: CASSQFLEVYNSPLHF. The CDR3 DNA reads TGCGCCAGCAGCCAATTTCTGGAGGTTTATAATTCACCCCTCCACTTT.

V is TRBV4-1 and J is TRBJ2-5, with TRBD1 matching 7 bases. Trimming took 1 base from V and 4 from J; bases not matched to a gene: 9. Germline V gene sequence: CDR1 MGHRA, CDR2 YSYEKL. The CDR3 length is 16 residues. CDR3 sequence reads: CASSQGKMGQRETQYF. The CDR3 nucleotides read TGCGCCAGCAGCCAAGGGAAGATGGGACAGAGAGAGACCCAGTACTTC.

The chain carries TRBV6-5 and TRBJ1-1; D gene uncertain. Trimming stripped 3 bases from V and 5 bases from J, with 13 bases between. Germline V gene sequence: CDR1 MNHEY, CDR2 SVGAGI. This CDR3 is 14 amino acids long. CDR3 region: CASSYGLTGTEAFF. In DNA, the CDR3 is TGTGCCAGCAGTTATGGACTCACGGGGACTGAAGCTTTCTTT.

This clone was counted once. The chain links TRBV7-2 to TRBJ2-7, with D maybe TRBD2 (6 bases). The CDR3 is made up of 14 amino acids. From germline, CDR1 is SGHTA and CDR2 FQGNSA. V shed 7 bases and J shed 0 bases, with 13 bases lying between them. CDR3 region: CASNPGLVSYEQYF. The CDR3 DNA is TGTGCCAGCAACCCGGGACTGGTCTCCTACGAGCAGTACTTC.

The V and J genes are TRBV10-3 and TRBJ2-7, with D maybe TRBD1 (6 bases). The germline gives CDR1 ENHRY, CDR2 SYGVKD. This CDR3 has 16 residues. Trimming pared 2 bases from V and 0 bases from J, leaving 14 bases between. The CDR3 DNA reads TGTGCCATCAGTGAGACGGGGACACTTGTCTCCTACGAGCAGTACTTC. As protein: CAISETGTLVSYEQYF.

The count of this clone is one. This sequence joins TRBV6-1 and TRBJ1-2; D is possibly TRBD1 (6 bases). There are 16 residues in the CDR3. V was trimmed by 3 bases and J by 5 bases, leaving 19 bases between them. The germline V gene has CDR1 MNHNS and CDR2 SASEGT. The CDR3 region is CASSEFLAGGPYGYTF. CDR3 bases: TGTGCCAGCAGTGAGTTTTTGGCGGGGGGCCCATATGGCTACACCTTC.

The chain employs TRBV5-6 and TRBJ2-7, with TRBD1 matching 7 bases. The length of the CDR3 is 12 residues. In germline, CDR1 is SGHDT, CDR2 YYEEEE. Trimming removed 3 bases from V and 7 bases from J; junction bases left unmatched: 4. The CDR3 sequence: CASSWGTAEQYF. In DNA form, the CDR3 reads TGTGCCAGCAGCTGGGGGACAGCTGAGCAGTACTTC.

This clone was observed a single time. The chain recombines TRBV7-9 with TRBJ1-2, with TRBD1 matching over 7 bases. The CDR3 totals 14 residues. Germline V gene data show CDR1 as SEHNR and CDR2 as FQNEAQ (reference sequence). V was clipped by 3 bases and J by 7 bases; unmatched bases: 8. The CDR3 nucleotides are TGTGCCAGCAGCTTGGCAGACAGGGCGGGTGGCTACACCTTC. It encodes CASSLADRAGGYTF.

V is TRBV4-3 and J is TRBJ2-3, with 7 positions matching TRBD1. Germline CDR1 and CDR2: LGHNA and YSLEER. CDR3 length equals 16 residues. Trimming removed 0 bases from V and 1 base from J; junction bases left unmatched: 4. CDR3 in amino acids: CASSQELDRGTDTQYF. The CDR3 coding sequence is TGCGCCAGCAGCCAAGAACTCGACAGGGGCACAGATACGCAGTATTTT.

This sequence joins TRBV19 and TRBJ1-2; 9 nucleotides align to TRBD1. Germline trimming cut 3 bases from V and 0 bases from J; bases unmatched to any gene: 5. Germline CDR1 reads LNHDA; CDR2 reads SQIVND (reference sequence). CDR3 length equals 16 residues. The CDR3 region has the DNA TGTGCCAGTAGTATCCCGACAGGGGGAGCTAACTATGGCTACACCTTC. Translating it yields CASSIPTGGANYGYTF. The whole variable domain, remainder taken from reference TRBV19 and TRBJ1-2, is DGGITQSPKYLFRKEGQNVTLSCEQNLNHDAMYWYRQDPGQGLRLIYYSQIVNDFQKGDIAEGYSVSREKKESFPLTVTSAQKNPTAFYLCASSIPTGGANYGYTFGSGTRLTVV.

This clone came up once. The V call is TRBV6-5, the J call TRBJ1-5; 10 bases match TRBD1. V shed 6 bases and J 3 bases; nucleotides not matched to a gene: 5. CDR3 length equals 15 residues. The germline gives CDR1 MNHEY, CDR2 SVGAGI. The CDR3 region is CASSSGQGYNQPQHF. For the CDR3, the DNA is TGTGCCAGCAGCTCGGGACAGGGGTACAATCAGCCCCAGCATTTT.

This chain joins TRBV7-2 and TRBJ1-5; a weak D match, TRBD1 (5 bases). Trimming took off 0 bases at V and 0 bases at J, with 9 bases between the two ends. Looked up from germline, CDR1 is SGHTA and CDR2 is FQGNSA. The length of the CDR3 is 16 residues. CDR3 sequence: CASSLAAGLSNQPQHF. CDR3 sequence (DNA): TGTGCCAGCAGCTTAGCGGCGGGACTTAGCAATCAGCCCCAGCATTTT.

The chain links TRBV18 to TRBJ2-6; tentative D call: TRBD1 (5 bases). CDR3 length: 14 residues. Trimming cost V 6 bases and J 2 bases, with 8 bases left between them. The germline V gene encodes CDR1 KGHSH and CDR2 LQKENI. CDR3 DNA: TGTGCCAGCTCTCTAGGGGCTGGGGCCAACGTCCTGACTTTC. Its translation is CASSLGAGANVLTF.

This clone has a single count. This chain joins TRBV12-5 and TRBJ1-5; D is perhaps TRBD1 (5 bases). Germline V gene lookup returns CDR1 LGHNT and CDR2 FRNRAP. CDR3 length: 14 amino acids. V was cut by 2 bases and J by 9 bases, with 14 bases left in between. CDR3 sequence (DNA): TGTGCTAGTGGTTTGACAGGCGGGAATACGCCCCAGCATTTT. Translating gives CASGLTGGNTPQHF.

The chain couples TRBV27 to TRBJ1-1; 7 positions agree with TRBD1. Germline trimming cut 0 bases from V and 11 bases from J; bases unmatched to any gene: 6. CDR1 and CDR2 (germline): MNHEY, SMNVEV (reference sequence). This CDR3 region has 13 residues. CDR3 nucleotide sequence: TGTGCCAGCAGTTTATCCATGACAGGGAGGGCTTTCTTT. Its translation: CASSLSMTGRAFF.

The table lists this clone with a count of one. This chain links TRBV19 with TRBJ1-1; a weak D match, TRBD1 (5 bases). This CDR3 region has 12 residues. Trimming took off 6 bases at V and 5 bases at J, with 10 bases between the two ends. Germline V gene data show CDR1 as LNHDA and CDR2 as SQIVND (reference sequence). CDR3 DNA: TGTGCCAGTAGGGCACAGGAAACTGAAGCTTTCTTT. Translating it yields CASRAQETEAFF.

The chain links TRBV19 to TRBJ1-2; 8 bases line up with TRBD1. Unmatched junction bases numbered 8, after V lost 6 bases and J lost 8 bases. The CDR3 runs 13 residues. Per the germline V gene, CDR1 is LNHDA and CDR2 is SQIVND (reference sequence). DNA for the CDR3: TGTGCCAGTAGGACGGACAGGGCTGACGGCTACACCTTC. Its protein is CASRTDRADGYTF.